This TCR beta chain was recovered during a study of blood T cell repertoires in COVID-19. Across the study: Whether acute or convalescent, the COVID-19 samples came from the United States, Italy and Spain. The cDNA or gDNA used as material had been derived from T cells, B-cell-depleted T cells, or PBMCs.

V shed 0 bases and J 6 bases; nucleotides not matched to a gene: 4. Germline CDR1 and CDR2: LGHDT and YNNKEL (reference sequence). This CDR3 comprises 14 residues. One Seattle source followed patients from active infection through their disease course. Authors' data handling: Counts of nucleated cells, estimated from reference gene primer amplification, were obtained. Produced via immunoSEQ multiplex PCR; TCRdb's table is partial and in-frame only. V, J and clone size reflect that table, while D and trimming were determined from the DNA. The sample comprises 80,000 or so clones, roughly 85% of which are singletons, and roughly 9.8% rests with the top ten.

Material for sequencing was peripheral blood. The J gene is TRBJ1-1, the V gene TRBV3-1 (or the pseudogene TRBV3-2), with 7 nucleotides matching TRBD1. The clonotype was recovered from a man in his fifties or sixties with COVID-19, enrolled during active disease. The CDR3 loop is CASSQEQGSSEAFF. The CDR3 DNA is TGTGCCAGCAGCCAAGAACAGGGGAGTTCTGAAGCTTTCTTT.